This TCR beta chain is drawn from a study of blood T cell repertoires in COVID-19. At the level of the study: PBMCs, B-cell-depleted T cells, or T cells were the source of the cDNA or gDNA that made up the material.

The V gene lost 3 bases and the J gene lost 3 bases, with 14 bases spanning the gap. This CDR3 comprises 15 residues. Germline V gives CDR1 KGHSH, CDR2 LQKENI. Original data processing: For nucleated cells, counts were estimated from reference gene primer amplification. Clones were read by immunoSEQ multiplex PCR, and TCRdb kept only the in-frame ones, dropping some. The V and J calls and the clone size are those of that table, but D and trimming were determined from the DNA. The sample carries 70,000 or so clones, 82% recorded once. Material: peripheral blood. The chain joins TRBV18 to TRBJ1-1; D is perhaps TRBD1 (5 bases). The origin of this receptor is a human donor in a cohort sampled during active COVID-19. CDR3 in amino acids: CASSPQGGRYTEAFF. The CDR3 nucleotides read TGTGCCAGCTCACCCCAGGGAGGGCGGTACACTGAAGCTTTCTTT.